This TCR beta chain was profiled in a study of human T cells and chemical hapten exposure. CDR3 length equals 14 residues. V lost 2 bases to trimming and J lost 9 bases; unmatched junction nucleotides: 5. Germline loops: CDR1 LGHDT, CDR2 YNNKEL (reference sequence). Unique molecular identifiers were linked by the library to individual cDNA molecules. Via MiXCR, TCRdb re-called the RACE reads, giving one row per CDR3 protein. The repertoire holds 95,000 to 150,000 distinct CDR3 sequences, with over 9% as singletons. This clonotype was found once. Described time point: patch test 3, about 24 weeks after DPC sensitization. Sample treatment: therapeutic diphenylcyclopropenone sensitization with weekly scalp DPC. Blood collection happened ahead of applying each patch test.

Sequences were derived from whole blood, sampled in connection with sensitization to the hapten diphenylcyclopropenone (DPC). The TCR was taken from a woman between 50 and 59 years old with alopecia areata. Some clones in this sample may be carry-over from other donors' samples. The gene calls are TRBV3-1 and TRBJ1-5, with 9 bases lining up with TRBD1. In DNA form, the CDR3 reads TGTGCCAGCAGCCAAACAGGGGGCGAAACGCCCCAGCATTTT. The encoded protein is CASSQTGGETPQHF.